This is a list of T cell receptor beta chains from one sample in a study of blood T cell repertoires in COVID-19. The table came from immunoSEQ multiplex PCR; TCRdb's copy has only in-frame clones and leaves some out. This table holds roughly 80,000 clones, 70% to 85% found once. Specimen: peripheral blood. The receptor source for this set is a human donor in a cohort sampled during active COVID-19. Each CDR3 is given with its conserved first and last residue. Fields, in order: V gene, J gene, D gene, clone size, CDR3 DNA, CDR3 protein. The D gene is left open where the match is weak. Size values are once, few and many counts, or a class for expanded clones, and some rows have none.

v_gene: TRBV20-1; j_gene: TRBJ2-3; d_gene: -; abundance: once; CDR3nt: TGCAGTGTAGCAGGGGCAGATACGCAGTATTTT; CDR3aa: CSVAGADTQYF
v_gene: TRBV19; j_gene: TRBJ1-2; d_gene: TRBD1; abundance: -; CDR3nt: TGTGCCAGTACCCGGGACAGGCTTAACTATGGCTACACCTTC; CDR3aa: CASTRDRLNYGYTF
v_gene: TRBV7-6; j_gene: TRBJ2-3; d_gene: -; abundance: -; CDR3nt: TGTGCCAGCAGCTTAGCCCCGCCGGGGAGCACAGATACGCAGTATTTT; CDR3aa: CASSLAPPGSTDTQYF
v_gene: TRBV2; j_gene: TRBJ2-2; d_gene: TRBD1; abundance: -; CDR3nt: TGTGCCAGCAGACCAGACAGGGTTAGAACCGGGGAGCTGTTTTTT; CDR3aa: CASRPDRVRTGELFF
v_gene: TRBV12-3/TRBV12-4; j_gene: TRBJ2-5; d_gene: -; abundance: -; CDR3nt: TGTGCCAGCAGTTTTTTGGAGGGGGAGACCCAGTACTTC; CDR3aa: CASSFLEGETQYF
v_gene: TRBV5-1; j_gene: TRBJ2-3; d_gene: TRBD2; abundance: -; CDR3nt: TGCGCCAGCAGCTTGGGGCGGGGGGCGACAGATACGCAGTATTTT; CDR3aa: CASSLGRGATDTQYF
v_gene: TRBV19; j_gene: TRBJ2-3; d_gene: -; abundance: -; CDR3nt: TGTGCCAGTAGTATACGGAGGGAAGGCACAGATACGCAGTATTTT; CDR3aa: CASSIRREGTDTQYF
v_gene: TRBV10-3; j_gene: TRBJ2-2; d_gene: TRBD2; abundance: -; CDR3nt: TGTGCCATCAGACCTAAAGCGGGACTAGCGGGGGCCATGAACACCGGGGAGCTGTTTTTT; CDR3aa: CAIRPKAGLAGAMNTGELFF
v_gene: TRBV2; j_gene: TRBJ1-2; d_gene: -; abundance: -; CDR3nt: TGTGCCAGCACGAGGGGGAACTATGGCTACACCTTC; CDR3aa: CASTRGNYGYTF
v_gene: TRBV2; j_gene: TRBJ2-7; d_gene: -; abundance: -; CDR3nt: TGTGCCAGCATCATTGGCCAGTGGAGCTCCTACGAGCAGTACTTC; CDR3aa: CASIIGQWSSYEQYF
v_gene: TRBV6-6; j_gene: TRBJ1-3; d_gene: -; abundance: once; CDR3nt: TGTGCCAGCAGTTACGGGGCAGGAACTGGAAACACCATATATTTT; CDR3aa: CASSYGAGTGNTIYF
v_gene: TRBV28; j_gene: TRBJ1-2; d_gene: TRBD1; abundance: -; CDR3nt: TGTGCCAGCAGTTCCGGACAGGGTGACTATGGCTACACCTTC; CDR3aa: CASSSGQGDYGYTF
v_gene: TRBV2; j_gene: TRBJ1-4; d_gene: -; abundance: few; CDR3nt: TGTGCCAGCAGTCCTCAGTGGGGGCGCGATGAAAAACTGTTTTTT; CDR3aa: CASSPQWGRDEKLFF
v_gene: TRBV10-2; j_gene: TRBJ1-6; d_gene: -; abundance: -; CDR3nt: TGCGCCAGCAGTGAACAATTCTCACCCCTCCACTTT; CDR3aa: CASSEQFSPLHF
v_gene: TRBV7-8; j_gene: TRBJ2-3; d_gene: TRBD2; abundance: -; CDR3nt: TGTGCCAGCAGCTTAGTTGGGACTAGCGGGGGGTTGACAGATACGCAGTATTTT; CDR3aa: CASSLVGTSGGLTDTQYF
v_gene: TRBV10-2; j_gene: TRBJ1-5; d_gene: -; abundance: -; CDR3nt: TGCGCCAGCAGTCGAGGGTACGGCAATCAGCCCCAGCATTTT; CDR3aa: CASSRGYGNQPQHF
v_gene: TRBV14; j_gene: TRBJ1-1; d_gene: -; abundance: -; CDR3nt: TGTGCCAGCAGCCAATTTAACATGCACCGGGGCACTGAAGCTTTCTTT; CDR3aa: CASSQFNMHRGTEAFF
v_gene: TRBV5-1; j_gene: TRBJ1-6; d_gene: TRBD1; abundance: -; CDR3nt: TGCGCCAGCAGCTCGCTACAGGGGGCAAGGGGAAATTCACCCCTCCACTTT; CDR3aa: CASSSLQGARGNSPLHF
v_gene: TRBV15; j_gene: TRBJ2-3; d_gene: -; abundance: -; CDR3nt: TGTGCCACCAACTCCCTCCGGGCAGATACGCAGTATTTT; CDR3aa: CATNSLRADTQYF
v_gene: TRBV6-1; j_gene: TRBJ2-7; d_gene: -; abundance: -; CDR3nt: TGTGCCAGCAGTGAAGACACCTACGAGCAGTACTTC; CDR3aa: CASSEDTYEQYF
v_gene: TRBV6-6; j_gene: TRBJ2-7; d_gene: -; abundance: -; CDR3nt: TGTGCCAGCAGTTTCGACAGAGCCTACGAGCAGTACTTC; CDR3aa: CASSFDRAYEQYF
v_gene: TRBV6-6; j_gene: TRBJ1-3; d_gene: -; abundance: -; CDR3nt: TGTGCCAGCAACTTCCCTGGAAACACCATATATTTT; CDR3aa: CASNFPGNTIYF
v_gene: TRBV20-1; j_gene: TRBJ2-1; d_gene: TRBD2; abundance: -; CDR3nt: TGCAGTGCTGGTGACTTTAGCGGGGGGGCCCTGCCTGAGCAGTTCTTC; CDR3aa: CSAGDFSGGALPEQFF
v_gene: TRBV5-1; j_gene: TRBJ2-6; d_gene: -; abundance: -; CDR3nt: TGCGCCAGCAGCTCCGGGACAACTGGGGCCAACGTCCTGACTTTC; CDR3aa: CASSSGTTGANVLTF
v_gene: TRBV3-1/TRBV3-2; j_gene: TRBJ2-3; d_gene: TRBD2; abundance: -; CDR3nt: TGTGCCAGCAGCCAAGATTATCGGCTCGGGACTAGAGACACAGATACGCAGTATTTT; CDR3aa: CASSQDYRLGTRDTDTQYF
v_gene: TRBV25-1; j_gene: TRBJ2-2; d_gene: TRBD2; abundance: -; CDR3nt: TGTGCCATCGGGGGGGACACCGGGGAGCTGTTTTTT; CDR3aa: CAIGGDTGELFF
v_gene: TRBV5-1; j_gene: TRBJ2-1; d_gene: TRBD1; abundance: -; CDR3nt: TGCGCCAGCAGCTCGGGACAGGGTAAGAATGAGCAGTTCTTC; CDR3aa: CASSSGQGKNEQFF
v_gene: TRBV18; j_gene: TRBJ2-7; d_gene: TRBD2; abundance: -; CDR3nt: TGTGCCAGCTCCCCAAGAGGACTAGCGGGGGGAACCTACGAGCAGTACTTC; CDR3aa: CASSPRGLAGGTYEQYF
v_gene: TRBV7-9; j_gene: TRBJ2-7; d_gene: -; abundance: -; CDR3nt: TGTGCCAGCAGCTTTGTCTCCGCACAGGGTTACGAGCAGTACTTC; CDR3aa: CASSFVSAQGYEQYF
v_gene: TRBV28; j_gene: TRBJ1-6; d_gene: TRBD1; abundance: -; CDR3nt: TGTGCCAGCAGGACTAGGGACAGGGGTAGTTCACCCCTCCACTTT; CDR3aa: CASRTRDRGSSPLHF
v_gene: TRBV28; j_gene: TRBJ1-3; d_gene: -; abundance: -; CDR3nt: TGTGCCAGCAGCCAAGAGGTCTCTGGAAACACCATATATTTT; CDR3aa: CASSQEVSGNTIYF
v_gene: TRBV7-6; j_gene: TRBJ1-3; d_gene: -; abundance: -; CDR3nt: TGTGCCAGCAGCTTAAGGGGGTCAGACTCTGGAAACACCATATATTTT; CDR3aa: CASSLRGSDSGNTIYF
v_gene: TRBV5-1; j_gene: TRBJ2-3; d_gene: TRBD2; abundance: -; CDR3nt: TGCGCCAGCAGCTTGGCGGCTAGCGGGGACACAGATACGCAGTATTTT; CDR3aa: CASSLAASGDTDTQYF
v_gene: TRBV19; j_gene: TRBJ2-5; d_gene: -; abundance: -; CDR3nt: TGTGCCAGTAGTATAGATCTAACAGCCCAAGAGACCCAGTACTTC; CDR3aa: CASSIDLTAQETQYF
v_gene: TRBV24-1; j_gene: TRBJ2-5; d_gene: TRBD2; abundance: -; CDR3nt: TGTGCCACCAGTGCGAGCGGGGGGTACCAAGAGACCCAGTACTTC; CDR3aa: CATSASGGYQETQYF
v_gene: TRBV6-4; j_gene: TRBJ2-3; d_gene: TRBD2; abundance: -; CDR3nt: TGTGCCAGCAGTGAGACAGCGGGGGTATCCACAGATACGCAGTATTTT; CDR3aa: CASSETAGVSTDTQYF
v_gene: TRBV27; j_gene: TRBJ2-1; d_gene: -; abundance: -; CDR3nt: TGTGCCAGCAGAACATACAATGAGCAGTTCTTC; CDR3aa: CASRTYNEQFF
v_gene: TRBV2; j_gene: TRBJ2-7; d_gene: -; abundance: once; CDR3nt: TGTGCCAGCCGCGGCCAGAACTACGAGCAGTACTTC; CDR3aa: CASRGQNYEQYF
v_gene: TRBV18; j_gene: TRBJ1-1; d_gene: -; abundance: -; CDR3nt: TGTGCCAGCTCACCACTAAAAACAGGGATGAACACTGAAGCTTTCTTT; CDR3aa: CASSPLKTGMNTEAFF
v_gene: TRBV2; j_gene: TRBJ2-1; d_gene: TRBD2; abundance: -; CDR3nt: TGTGCCAGCAGTCCTACCGGACTAGCGGGGGGGTCGTTTGAGCAGTTCTTC; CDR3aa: CASSPTGLAGGSFEQFF
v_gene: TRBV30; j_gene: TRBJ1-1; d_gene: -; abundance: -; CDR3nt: TGTGCCTGGAGTCAGGGGACGAACACTGAAGCTTTCTTT; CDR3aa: CAWSQGTNTEAFF
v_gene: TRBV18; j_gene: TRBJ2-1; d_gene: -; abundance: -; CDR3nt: TGTGCCAGCTCACCAGGTAATGGCAGGGGCGGTACTGAGCAGTTCTTC; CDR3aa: CASSPGNGRGGTEQFF
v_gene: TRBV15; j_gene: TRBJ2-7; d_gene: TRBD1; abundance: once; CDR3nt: TGTGCCACCAGCAGGCAATCGGGACAGCGAAACTACGAGCAGTACTTC; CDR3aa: CATSRQSGQRNYEQYF
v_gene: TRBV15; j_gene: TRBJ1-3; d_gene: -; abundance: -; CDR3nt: TGTGCCACCAGCAGAGAAAGGACAGCAAACACCATATATTTT; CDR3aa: CATSRERTANTIYF
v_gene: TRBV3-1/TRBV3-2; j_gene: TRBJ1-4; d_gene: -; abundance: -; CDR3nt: TGTGCCAGCAGCCCCCGGACGGGAGGTAGGGAAAAACTGTTTTTT; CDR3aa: CASSPRTGGREKLFF
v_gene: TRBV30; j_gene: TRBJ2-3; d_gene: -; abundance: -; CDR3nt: TGTGCCTGGAGTGTACTAGTTGGGACAGATACGCAGTATTTT; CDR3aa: CAWSVLVGTDTQYF
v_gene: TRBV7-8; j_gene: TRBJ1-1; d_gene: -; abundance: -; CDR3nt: TGTGCCAGCAGCCCACCCGGGAGCCAGGAAGCTTTCTTT; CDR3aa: CASSPPGSQEAFF
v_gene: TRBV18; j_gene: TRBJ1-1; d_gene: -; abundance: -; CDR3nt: TGTGCCAGCTCACCACCATTGTCCCAGAACACTGAAGCTTTCTTT; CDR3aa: CASSPPLSQNTEAFF
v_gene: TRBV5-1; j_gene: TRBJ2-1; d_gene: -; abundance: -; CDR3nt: TGCGCCAGCAACCCTCCGGGTGCGGGCGCCGCCTACAATGAGCAGTTCTTC; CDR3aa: CASNPPGAGAAYNEQFF
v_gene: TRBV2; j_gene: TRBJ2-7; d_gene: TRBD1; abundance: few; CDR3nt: TGTGCCAGCGGGACAGGGGACTACGAGCAGTACTTC; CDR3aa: CASGTGDYEQYF
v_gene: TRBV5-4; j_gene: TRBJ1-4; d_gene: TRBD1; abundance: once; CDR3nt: TGTGCCAGCAGCGTCAGACAGGGGAATGAAAAACTGTTTTTT; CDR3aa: CASSVRQGNEKLFF
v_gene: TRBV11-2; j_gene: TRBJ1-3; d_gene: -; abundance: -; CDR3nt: TGTGCCAGCAGCTCTATATGGACATTTGGAAACACCATATATTTT; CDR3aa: CASSSIWTFGNTIYF
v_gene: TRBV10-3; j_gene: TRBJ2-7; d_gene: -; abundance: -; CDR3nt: TGTGCCATCAGTGACCCCGGGACATCCTACGAGCAGTACTTC; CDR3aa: CAISDPGTSYEQYF
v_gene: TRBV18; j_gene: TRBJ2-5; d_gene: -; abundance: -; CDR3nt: TGTGCCAGCTCCGGGGGAACCCAAGAGACCCAGTACTTC; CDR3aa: CASSGGTQETQYF
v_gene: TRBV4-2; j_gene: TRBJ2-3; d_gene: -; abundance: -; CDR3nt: TGTGCCAGCAGCCAAGAATTCCTAAACACAGATACGCAGTATTTT; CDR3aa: CASSQEFLNTDTQYF